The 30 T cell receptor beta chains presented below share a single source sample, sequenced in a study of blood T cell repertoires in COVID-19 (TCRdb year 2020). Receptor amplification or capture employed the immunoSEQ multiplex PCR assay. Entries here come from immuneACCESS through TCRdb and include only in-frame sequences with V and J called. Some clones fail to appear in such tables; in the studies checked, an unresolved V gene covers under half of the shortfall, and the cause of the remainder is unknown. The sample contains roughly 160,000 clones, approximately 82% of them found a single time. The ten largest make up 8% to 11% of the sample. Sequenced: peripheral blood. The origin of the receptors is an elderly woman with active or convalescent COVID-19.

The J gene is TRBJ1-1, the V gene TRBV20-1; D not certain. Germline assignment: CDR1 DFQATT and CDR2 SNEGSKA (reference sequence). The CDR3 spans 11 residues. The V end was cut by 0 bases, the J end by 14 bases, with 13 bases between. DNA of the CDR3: TGCAGTGCTAGAGATGAAGGTCCGGGATTCTTT. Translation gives CSARDEGPGFF.

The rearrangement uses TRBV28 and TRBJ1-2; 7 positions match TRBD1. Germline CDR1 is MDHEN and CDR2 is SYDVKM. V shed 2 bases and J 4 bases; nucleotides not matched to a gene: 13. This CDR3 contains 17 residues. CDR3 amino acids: CASSLAVRQGVLYGYTF. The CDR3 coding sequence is TGTGCCAGCAGTTTAGCAGTTAGGCAGGGGGTACTCTATGGCTACACCTTC.

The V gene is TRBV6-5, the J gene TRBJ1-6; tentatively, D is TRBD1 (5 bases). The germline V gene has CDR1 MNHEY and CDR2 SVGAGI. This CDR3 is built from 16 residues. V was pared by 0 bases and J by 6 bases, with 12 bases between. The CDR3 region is CASSYSPGQFNSPLHF. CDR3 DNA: TGTGCCAGCAGTTACTCGCCCGGACAATTTAATTCACCCCTCCACTTT.

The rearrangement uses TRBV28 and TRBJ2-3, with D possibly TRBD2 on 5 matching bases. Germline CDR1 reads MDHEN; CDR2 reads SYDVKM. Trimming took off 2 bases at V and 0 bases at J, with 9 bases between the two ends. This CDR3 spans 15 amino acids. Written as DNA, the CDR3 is TGTGCCAGCAGTTTAAAGCGGAGCAGCACAGATACGCAGTATTTT. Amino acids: CASSLKRSSTDTQYF.

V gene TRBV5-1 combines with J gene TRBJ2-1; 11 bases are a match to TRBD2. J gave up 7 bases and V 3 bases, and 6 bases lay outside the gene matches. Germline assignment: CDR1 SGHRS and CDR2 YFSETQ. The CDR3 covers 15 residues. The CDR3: CASSSTSGKMNEQFF. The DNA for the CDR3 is TGCGCCAGCAGCTCGACTAGCGGGAAAATGAATGAGCAGTTCTTC.

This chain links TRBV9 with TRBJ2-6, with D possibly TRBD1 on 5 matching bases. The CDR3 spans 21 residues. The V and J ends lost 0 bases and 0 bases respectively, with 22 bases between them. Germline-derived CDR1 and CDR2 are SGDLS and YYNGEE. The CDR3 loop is CASSVAPHLGAAYSGANVLTF. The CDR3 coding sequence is TGTGCCAGCAGCGTAGCACCCCATCTAGGGGCTGCATACTCTGGGGCCAACGTCCTGACTTTC.

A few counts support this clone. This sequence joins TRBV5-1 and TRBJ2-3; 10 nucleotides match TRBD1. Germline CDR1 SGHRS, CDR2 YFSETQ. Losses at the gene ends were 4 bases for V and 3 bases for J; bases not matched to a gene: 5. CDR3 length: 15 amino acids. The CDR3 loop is CASSTGTGETDTQYF. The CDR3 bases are TGCGCCAGCAGCACCGGGACAGGGGAAACAGATACGCAGTATTTT.

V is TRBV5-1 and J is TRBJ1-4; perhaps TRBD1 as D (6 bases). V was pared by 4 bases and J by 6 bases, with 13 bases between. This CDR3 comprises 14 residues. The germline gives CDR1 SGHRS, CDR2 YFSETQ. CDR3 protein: CASSHRQVDEKLFF. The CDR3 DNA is TGCGCCAGCAGCCACCGACAGGTGGATGAAAAACTGTTTTTT.

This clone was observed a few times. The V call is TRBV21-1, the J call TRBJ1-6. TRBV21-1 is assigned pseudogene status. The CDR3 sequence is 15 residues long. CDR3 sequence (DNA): TGTGCCAGGGGAACCCTAAGGCGCCGGGGTTCACCCCTCCACTTT. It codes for CARGTLRRRGSPLHF.

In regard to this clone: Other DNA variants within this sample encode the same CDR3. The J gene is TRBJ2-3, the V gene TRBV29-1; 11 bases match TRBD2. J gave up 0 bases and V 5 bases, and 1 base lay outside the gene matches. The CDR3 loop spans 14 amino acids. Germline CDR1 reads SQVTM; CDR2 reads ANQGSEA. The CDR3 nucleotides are TGCAGCGTTCGGACTAGCGGGAGCACAGATACGCAGTATTTT. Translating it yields CSVRTSGSTDTQYF.

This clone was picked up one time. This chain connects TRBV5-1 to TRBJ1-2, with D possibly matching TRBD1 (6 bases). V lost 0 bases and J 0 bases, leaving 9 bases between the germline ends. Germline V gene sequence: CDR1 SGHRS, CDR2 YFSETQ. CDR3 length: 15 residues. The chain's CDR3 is CASSLGDISNYGYTF. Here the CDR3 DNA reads TGCGCCAGCAGCTTGGGGGACATTTCTAACTATGGCTACACCTTC.

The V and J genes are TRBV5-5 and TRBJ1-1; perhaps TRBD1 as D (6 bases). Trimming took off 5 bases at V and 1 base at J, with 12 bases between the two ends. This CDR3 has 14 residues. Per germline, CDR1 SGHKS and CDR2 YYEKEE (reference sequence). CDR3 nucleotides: TGTGCCAGCAGGTTTCCGGGACAGAACACTGAAGCTTTCTTT. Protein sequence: CASRFPGQNTEAFF.

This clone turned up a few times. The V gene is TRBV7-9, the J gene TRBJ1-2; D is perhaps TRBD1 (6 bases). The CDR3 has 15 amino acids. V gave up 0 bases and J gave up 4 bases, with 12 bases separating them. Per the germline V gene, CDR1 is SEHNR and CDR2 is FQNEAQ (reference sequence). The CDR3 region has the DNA TGTGCCAGCAGCTTAGCTGGGGGCTCGGGCTATGGCTACACCTTC. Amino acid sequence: CASSLAGGSGYGYTF.

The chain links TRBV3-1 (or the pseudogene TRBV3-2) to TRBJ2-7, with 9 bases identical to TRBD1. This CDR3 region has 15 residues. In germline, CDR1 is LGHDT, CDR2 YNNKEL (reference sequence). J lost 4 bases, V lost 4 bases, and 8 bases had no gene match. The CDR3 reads CASSPAGTGLYEQYF. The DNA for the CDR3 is TGTGCCAGCAGCCCCGCGGGGACAGGGCTATACGAGCAGTACTTC.

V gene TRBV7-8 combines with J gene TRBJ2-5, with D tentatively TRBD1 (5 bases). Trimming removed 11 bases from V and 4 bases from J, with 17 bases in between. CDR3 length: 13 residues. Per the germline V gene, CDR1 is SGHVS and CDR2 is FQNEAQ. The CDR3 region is CALQALSSETQYF. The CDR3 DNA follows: TGTGCCCTACAGGCTCTGAGCTCAGAGACCCAGTACTTC.

The CDR3 here is CAAGLAGVETGELFF. Here the CDR3 DNA reads TGTGCCGCTGGACTAGCGGGAGTAGAGACCGGGGAGCTGTTTTTT. The chain joins TRBV5-4 to TRBJ2-2; TRBD2 matches at 13 bases. The trim removed 10 bases at V and 5 bases at J, leaving 8 bases unmatched. The CDR3 is 15 amino acids. CDR1 and CDR2 from the germline V gene are SGHNT and YYREEE (reference sequence).

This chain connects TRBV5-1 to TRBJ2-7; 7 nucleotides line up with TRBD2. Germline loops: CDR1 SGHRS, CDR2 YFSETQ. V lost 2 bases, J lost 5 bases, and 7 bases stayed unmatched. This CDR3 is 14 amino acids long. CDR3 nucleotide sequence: TGCGCCAGCAGCTTCCGGGACTACCAAAACGAGCAGTACTTC. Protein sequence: CASSFRDYQNEQYF.

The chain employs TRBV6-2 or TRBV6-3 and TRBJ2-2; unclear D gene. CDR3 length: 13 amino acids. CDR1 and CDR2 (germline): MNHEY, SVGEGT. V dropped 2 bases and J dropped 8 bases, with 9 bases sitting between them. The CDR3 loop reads CASSYIRGGELFF. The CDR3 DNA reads TGTGCCAGCAGTTACATCCGAGGTGGGGAGCTGTTTTTT.

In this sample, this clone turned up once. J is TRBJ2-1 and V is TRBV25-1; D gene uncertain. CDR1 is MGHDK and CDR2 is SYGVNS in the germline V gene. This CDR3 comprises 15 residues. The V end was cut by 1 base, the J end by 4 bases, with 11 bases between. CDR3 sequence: CASSELGGGYNEQFF. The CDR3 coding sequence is TGTGCCAGCAGTGAATTAGGCGGTGGTTACAATGAGCAGTTCTTC.

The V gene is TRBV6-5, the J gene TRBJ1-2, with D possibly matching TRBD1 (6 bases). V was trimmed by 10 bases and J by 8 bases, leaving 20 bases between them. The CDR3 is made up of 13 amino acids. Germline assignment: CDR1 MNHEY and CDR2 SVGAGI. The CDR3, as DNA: TGTGCCACCGTTCGGCCAGGGGTACAGGGCTACACCTTC. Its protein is CATVRPGVQGYTF.

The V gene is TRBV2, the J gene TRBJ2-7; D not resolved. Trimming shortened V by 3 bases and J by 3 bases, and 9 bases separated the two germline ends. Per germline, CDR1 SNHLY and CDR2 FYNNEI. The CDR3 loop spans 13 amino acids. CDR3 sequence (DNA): TGTGCCAGCAGTGACGGGTTAAACTACGAGCAGTACTTC. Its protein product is CASSDGLNYEQYF.

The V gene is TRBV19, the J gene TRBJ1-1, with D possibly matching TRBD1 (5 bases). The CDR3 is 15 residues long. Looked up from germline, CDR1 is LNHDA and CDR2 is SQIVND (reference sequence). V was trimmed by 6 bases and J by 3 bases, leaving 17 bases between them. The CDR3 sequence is CASRGGTLGDTEAFF. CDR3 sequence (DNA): TGTGCCAGTAGGGGGGGGACTCTAGGGGACACTGAAGCTTTCTTT.

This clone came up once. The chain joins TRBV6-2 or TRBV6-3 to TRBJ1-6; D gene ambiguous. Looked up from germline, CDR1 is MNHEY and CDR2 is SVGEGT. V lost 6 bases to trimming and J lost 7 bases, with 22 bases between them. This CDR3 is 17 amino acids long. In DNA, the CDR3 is TGTGCCAGCAGCCTCCCCAGGCGTCCGTCCCGAAATTCACCCCTCCACTTT. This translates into CASSLPRRPSRNSPLHF.

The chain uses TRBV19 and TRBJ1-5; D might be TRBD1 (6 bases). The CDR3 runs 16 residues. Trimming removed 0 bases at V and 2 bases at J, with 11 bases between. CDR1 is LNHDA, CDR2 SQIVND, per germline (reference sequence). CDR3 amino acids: CASSIDRAGGNQPQHF. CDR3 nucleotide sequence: TGTGCCAGTAGTATAGATCGGGCAGGGGGCAATCAGCCCCAGCATTTT. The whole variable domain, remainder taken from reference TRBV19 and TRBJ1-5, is DGGITQSPKYLFRKEGQNVTLSCEQNLNHDAMYWYRQDPGQGLRLIYYSQIVNDFQKGDIAEGYSVSREKKESFPLTVTSAQKNPTAFYLCASSIDRAGGNQPQHFGDGTRLSIL.

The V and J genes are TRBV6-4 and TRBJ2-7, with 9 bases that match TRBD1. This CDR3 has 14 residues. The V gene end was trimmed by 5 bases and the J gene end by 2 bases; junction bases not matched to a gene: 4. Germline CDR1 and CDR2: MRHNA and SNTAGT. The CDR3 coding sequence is TGTGCCAGCAGTCCCGGGACAGGGCCCTACGAGCAGTACTTC. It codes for CASSPGTGPYEQYF.

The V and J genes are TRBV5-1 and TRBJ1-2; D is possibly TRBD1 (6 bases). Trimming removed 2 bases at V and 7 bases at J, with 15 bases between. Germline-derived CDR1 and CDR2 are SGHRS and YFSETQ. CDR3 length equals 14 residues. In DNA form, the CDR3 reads TGCGCCAGCAGCTTTGCAACAGGGTCGTTTGGCTACACCTTC. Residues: CASSFATGSFGYTF.

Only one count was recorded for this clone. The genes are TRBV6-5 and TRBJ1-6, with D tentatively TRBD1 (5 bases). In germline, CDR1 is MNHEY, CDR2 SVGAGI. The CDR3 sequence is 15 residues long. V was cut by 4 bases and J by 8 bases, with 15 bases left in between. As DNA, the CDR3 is TGTGCCAGCAGTTCAACCCAGGGCTCGGATTCACCCCTCCACTTT. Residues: CASSSTQGSDSPLHF.

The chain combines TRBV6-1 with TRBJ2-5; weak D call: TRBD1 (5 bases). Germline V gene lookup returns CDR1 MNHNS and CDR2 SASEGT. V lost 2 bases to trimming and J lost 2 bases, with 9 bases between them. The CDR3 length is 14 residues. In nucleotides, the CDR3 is TGTGCCAGCAGTGAACAACAGGTGCAAGAGACCCAGTACTTC. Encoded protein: CASSEQQVQETQYF.

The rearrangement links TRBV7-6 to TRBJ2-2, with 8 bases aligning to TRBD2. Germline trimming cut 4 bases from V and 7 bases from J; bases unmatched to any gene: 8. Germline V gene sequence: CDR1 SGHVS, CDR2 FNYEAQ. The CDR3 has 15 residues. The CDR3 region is CASSSLAGLDGELFF. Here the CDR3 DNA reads TGTGCCAGCAGCTCTTTAGCGGGACTGGACGGGGAGCTGTTTTTT.

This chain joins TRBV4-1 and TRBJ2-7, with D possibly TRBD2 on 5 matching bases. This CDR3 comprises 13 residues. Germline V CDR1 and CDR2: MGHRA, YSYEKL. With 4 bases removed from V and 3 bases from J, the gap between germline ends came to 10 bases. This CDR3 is CASSPEGLYEQYF. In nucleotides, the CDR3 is TGCGCCAGCAGCCCCGAGGGCCTCTACGAGCAGTACTTC.